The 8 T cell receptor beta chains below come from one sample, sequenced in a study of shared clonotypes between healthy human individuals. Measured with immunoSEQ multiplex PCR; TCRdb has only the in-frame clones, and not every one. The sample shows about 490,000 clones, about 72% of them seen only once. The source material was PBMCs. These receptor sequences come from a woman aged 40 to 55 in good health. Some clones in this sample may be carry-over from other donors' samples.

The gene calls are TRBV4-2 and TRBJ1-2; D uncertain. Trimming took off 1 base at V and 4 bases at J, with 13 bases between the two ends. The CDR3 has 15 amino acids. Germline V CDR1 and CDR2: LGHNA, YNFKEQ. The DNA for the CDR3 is TGTGCCAGCAGCCAAGGGGTAGGGAAACCCTATGGCTACACCTTC. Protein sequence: CASSQGVGKPYGYTF.

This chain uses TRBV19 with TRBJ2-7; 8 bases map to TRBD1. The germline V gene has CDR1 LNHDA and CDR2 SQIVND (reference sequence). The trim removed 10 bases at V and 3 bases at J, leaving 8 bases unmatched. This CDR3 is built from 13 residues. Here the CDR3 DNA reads TGTGCCACCCGAGGGGACAGGCACTACGAGCAGTACTTC. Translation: CATRGDRHYEQYF.

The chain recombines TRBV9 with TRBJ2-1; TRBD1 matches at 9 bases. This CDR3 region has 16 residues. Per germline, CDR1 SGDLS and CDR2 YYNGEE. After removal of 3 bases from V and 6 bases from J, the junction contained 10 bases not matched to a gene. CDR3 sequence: CASSAEYDRGGNEQFF. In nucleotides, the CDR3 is TGTGCCAGCAGCGCGGAATACGACAGGGGGGGCAATGAGCAGTTCTTC.

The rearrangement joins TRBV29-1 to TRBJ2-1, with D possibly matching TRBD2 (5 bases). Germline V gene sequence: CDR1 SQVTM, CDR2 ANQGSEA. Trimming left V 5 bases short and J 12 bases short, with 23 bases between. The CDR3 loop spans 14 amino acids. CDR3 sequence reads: CSVFSAAIPYGQFF. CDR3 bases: TGCAGCGTTTTTAGCGCGGCTATCCCCTACGGGCAGTTCTTC.

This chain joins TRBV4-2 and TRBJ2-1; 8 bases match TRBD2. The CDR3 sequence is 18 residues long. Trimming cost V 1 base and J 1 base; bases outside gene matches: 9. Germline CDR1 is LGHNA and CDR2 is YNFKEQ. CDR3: CASSQVRSGSLSYNEQFF. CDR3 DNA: TGTGCCAGCAGCCAAGTCAGGAGCGGGAGCTTGTCCTACAATGAGCAGTTCTTC.

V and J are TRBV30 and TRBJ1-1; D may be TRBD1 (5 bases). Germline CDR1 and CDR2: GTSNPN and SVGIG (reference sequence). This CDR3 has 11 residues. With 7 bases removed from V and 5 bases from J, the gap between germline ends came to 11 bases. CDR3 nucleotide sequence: TGTGCCTCGGGGCGGAGTACTGAAGCTTTCTTT. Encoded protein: CASGRSTEAFF.

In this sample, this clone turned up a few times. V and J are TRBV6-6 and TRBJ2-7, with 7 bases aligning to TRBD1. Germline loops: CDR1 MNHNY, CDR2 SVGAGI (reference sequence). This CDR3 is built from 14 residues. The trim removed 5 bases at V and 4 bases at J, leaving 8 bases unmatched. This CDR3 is CASSPGTALYEQYF. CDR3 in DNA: TGTGCCAGCAGTCCCGGGACAGCTTTATACGAGCAGTACTTC.

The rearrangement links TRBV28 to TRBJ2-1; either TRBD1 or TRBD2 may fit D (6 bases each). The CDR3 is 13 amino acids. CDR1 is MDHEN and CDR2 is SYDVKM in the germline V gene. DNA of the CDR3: TGTGAAACCCAGGGGCGGAGGGTCAATGAGCAGTTCTTC. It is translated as CETQGRRVNEQFF.